The source of this T cell receptor (beta chain) is a study of human T cells and chemical hapten exposure. Time point noted: patch test 2, 6 weeks after DPC sensitization. The treatment was: therapeutic diphenylcyclopropenone sensitization with weekly scalp DPC. This clonotype was counted many times. TCRdb analysed the RACE reads with MiXCR anew, one entry per CDR3 protein. Among around 360,000 distinct CDR3 sequences, under 6.5% were seen once, and the ten largest hold around 5.8%. The sequenced sample was whole blood, obtained in connection with sensitization to the hapten diphenylcyclopropenone (DPC). This TCR was recovered from a woman between 18 and 29 years old with alopecia areata. Some clones in this sample may be carry-over from other donors' samples.

The CDR3 reads CASSLKSGGQPQHF. For the CDR3, the DNA is TGCGCCAGCAGCTTAAAGTCGGGAGGTCAGCCCCAGCATTTT. V is TRBV5-1 and J is TRBJ1-5, with D uncertain. Trimming shortened V by 2 bases and J by 6 bases, and 12 bases separated the two germline ends. From germline, CDR1 is SGHRS and CDR2 YFSETQ. CDR3 size: 14 residues.